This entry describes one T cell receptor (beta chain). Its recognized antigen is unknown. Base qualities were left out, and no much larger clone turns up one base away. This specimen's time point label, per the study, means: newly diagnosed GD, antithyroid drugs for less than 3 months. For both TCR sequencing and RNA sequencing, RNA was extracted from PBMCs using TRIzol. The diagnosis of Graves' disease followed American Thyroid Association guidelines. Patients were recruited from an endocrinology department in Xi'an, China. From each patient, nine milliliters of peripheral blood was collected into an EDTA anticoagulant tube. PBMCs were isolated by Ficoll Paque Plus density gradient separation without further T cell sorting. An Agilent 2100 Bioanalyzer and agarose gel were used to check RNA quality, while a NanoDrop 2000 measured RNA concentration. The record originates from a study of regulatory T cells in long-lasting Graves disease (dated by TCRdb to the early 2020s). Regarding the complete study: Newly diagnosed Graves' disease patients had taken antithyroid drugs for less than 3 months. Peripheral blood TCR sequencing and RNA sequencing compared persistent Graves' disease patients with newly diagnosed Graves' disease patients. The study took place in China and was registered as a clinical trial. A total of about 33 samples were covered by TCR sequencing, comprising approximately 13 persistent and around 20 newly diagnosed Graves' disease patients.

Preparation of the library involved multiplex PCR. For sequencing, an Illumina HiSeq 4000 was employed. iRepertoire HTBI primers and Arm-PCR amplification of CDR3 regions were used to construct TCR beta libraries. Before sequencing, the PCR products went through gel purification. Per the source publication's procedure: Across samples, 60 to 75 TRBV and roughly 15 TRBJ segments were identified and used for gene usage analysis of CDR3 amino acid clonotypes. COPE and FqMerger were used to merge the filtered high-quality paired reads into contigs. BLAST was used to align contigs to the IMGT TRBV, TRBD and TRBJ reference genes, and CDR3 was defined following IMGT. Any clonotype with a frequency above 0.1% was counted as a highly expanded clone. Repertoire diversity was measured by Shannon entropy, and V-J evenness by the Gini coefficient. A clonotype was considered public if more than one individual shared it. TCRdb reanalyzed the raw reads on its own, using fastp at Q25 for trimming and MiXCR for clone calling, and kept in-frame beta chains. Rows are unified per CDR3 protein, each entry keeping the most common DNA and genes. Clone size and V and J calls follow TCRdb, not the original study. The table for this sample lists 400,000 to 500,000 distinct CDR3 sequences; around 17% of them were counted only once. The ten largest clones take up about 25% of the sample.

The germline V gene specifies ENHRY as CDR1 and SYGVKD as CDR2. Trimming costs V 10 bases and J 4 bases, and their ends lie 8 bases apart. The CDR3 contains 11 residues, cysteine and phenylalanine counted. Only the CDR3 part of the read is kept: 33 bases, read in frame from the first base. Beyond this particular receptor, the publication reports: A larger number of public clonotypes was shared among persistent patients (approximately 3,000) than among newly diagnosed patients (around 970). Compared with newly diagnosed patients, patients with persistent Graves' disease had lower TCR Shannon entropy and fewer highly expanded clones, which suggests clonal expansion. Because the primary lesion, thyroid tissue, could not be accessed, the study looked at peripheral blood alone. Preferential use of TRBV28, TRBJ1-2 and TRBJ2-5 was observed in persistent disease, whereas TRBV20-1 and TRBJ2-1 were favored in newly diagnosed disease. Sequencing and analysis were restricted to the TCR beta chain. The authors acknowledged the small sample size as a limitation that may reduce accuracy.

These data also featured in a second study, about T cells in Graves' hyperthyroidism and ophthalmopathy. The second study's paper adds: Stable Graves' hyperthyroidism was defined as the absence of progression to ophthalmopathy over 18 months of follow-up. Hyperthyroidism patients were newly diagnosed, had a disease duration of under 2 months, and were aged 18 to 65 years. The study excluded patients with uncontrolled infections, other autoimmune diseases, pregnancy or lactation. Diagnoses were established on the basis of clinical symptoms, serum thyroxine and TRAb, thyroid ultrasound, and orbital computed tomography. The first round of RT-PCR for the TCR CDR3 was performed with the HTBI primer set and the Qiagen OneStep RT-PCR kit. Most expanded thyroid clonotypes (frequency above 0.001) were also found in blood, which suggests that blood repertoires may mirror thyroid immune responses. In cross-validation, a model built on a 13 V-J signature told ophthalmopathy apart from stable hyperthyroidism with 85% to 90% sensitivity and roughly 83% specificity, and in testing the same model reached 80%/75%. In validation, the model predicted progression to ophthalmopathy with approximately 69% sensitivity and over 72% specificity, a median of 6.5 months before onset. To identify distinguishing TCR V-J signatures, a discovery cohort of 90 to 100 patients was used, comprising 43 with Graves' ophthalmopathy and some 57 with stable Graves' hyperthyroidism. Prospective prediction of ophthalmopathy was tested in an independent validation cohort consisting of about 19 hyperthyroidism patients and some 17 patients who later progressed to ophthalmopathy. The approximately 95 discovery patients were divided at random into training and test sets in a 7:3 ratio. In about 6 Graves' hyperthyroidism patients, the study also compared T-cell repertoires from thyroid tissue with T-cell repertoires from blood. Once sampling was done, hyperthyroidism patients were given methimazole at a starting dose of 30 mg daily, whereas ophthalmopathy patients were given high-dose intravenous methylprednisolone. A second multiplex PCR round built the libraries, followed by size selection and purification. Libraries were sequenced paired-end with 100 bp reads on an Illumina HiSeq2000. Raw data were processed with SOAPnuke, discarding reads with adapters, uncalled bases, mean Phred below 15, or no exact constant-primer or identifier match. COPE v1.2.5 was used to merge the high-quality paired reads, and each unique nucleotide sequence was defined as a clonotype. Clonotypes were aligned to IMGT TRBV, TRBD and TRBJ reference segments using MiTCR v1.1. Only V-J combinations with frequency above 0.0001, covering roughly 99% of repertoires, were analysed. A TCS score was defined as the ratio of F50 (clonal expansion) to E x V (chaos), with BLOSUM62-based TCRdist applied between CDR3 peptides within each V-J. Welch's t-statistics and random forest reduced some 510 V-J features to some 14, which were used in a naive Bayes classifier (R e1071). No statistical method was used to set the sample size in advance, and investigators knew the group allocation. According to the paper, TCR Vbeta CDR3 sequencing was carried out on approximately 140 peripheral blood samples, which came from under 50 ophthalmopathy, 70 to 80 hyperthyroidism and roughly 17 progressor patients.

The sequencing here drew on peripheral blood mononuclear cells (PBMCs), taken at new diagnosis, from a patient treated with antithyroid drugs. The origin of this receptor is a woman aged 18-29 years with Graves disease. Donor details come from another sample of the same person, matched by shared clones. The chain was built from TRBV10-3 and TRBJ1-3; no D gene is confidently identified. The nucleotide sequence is TGTGCCAACCGGGGAGGAAACACCATATATTTT. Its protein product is CANRGGNTIYF.